The following is a T cell receptor (beta chain) sequence with its context. The record originates from a study of T cell changes during pregnancy in multiple sclerosis. The germline V gene encodes CDR1 MNHNY and CDR2 SVGAGI (reference sequence). CDR3 size: 13 residues. The V end was cut by 6 bases, the J end by 0 bases, with 8 bases between. Clones were sequenced by immunoSEQ multiplex PCR, and TCRdb holds only the in-frame ones, with some missing. The sample has 40,000 to 60,000 clones, roughly 94% seen once. The starting material was CD4+ T cells from peripheral blood mononuclear cells, obtained in the third trimester of pregnancy. The chain is built from TRBV6-6 and TRBJ1-1; D remains ambiguous. The origin of this receptor is a female donor with multiple sclerosis, enrolled in a pregnancy study. CDR3 region: CASRLGVNTEAFF. The CDR3 nucleotides read TGTGCCAGCAGACTCGGAGTGAACACTGAAGCTTTCTTT.